This T cell receptor beta chain was recovered during a study of blood T cell repertoires in COVID-19. In the study overall: Donors in the United States, Italy and Spain gave samples during acute or convalescent COVID-19. In each case, the material was cDNA or gDNA derived from T cells, B-cell-depleted T cells, or PBMCs.

In the authors' methods: Scientists estimated how many nucleated cells there were by amplifying reference gene primers. TCRdb's copy holds only in-frame clones and misses some; the assay was immunoSEQ multiplex PCR. For V, J and clone size, that table is used; D and trimming come from the DNA. The table lists around 180,000 clones, roughly 84% of them singletons. Concerning this clone itself: The junction differs from germline at one of its ends, possibly a read error.

Seattle's enrolled individuals joined amid active infection and were then monitored longitudinally. Per germline, CDR1 SGHRS and CDR2 YFSETQ. This CDR3 spans 15 amino acids. This clonotype was sampled from an elderly man with COVID-19, enrolled during active disease. The V call is TRBV5-1, the J call TRBJ1-2; weak D call: TRBD1 (6 bases). Sequencing was carried out using peripheral blood. CDR3 protein: CASSLAQGILRGYTF. The CDR3 DNA reads as TGCGCCAGCAGTTTGGCACAGGGAATCCTCCGCGGCTACACCTTC.